Shown below are 28 T cell receptor beta chains from a single sample sequenced in a study of blood T cells in healthy people across ages. For the second PCR, which ran for about 6 to 11 cycles, a sample-barcoded 5' primer and a J-beta primer mix were used. TCRdb used MiXCR to reprocess the 5' RACE reads, holding one entry per CDR3 protein. Of about 640,000 distinct CDR3 sequences listed, about 53% are singletons. Sequencing input: blood. These receptors originate from a man in his sixties in good health.

The chain joins TRBV2 to TRBJ2-7, with D perhaps TRBD1 (5 bases). V was clipped by 8 bases and J by 0 bases, with 17 bases between them. The germline V gene encodes CDR1 SNHLY and CDR2 FYNNEI. This CDR3 has 15 amino acids. In DNA, the CDR3 is TGTGCCAGCCTCGTGGGGCCGCAGACCTCCTACGAGCAGTACTTC. Its translation: CASLVGPQTSYEQYF.

This rearrangement joins TRBV29-1 to TRBJ2-2; D not certain. CDR1 SQVTM and CDR2 ANQGSEA come from the germline V gene. V was trimmed by 4 bases and J by 1 base, leaving 10 bases between them. The CDR3 contains 14 residues. The CDR3 reads CSVVFTENTGELFF. Here the CDR3 DNA reads TGCAGCGTTGTTTTTACGGAGAACACCGGGGAGCTGTTTTTT.

This clonotype occurred a few times. This CDR3 reads CASSFTRLAHEQFF. The CDR3 DNA is TGTGCCAGCAGCTTTACCCGACTAGCGCATGAGCAGTTCTTC. This chain connects TRBV7-2 to TRBJ2-1; TRBD2 aligns across 8 bases. The CDR3 extends over 14 amino acids. Germline-derived CDR1 and CDR2 are SGHTA and FQGNSA. V shed 3 bases, J shed 8 bases, and the junction held 6 bases outside the gene matches.

The sample holds one count of this clonotype. The genes are TRBV15 and TRBJ1-1, with 8 bases aligning to TRBD1. There are 13 residues in the CDR3. V trimming: 0 bases; J trimming: 8 bases; junction bases outside the gene matches: 2. Germline V gene sequence: CDR1 LNHNV, CDR2 YYDKDF (reference sequence). The CDR3 region is CATSRDRQGEAFF. In nucleotides, the CDR3 is TGTGCCACCAGCAGAGATCGACAGGGGGAAGCTTTCTTT.

This rearrangement joins TRBV5-1 to TRBJ1-1; the match to TRBD1 covers 10 bases. V lost 0 bases and J lost 4; bases outside the gene matches: 6. The germline CDR1 and CDR2 sequences are SGHRS and YFSETQ. The CDR3 runs to 16 residues. Here the CDR3 reads CASSLEPRDRGTEAFF. The CDR3, as DNA: TGCGCCAGCAGCTTGGAGCCCCGGGACAGGGGCACTGAAGCTTTCTTT.

This chain links TRBV28 with TRBJ2-2, with D maybe TRBD2 (5 bases). Deletions cut 2 bases from V and 5 bases from J, with 15 bases between. The CDR3 is 16 amino acids. The germline V gene has CDR1 MDHEN and CDR2 SYDVKM. For the CDR3, the DNA is TGTGCCAGCAGTTTAACGTCGGAGCAGCGGACCGGGGAGCTGTTTTTT. Translated, it gives CASSLTSEQRTGELFF.

The V call is TRBV28, the J call TRBJ1-6; perhaps TRBD1 as D (5 bases). V lost 3 bases and J 8 bases, leaving 11 bases between the germline ends. CDR1 is MDHEN and CDR2 is SYDVKM in the germline V gene. CDR3 length: 14 amino acids. As DNA, the CDR3 is TGTGCCAGCAGTTTGGGGCGGGCGGATTCACCCCTCCACTTT. Protein sequence: CASSLGRADSPLHF.

CDR3 nucleotides: TGTGCCAGCAGCACCTCCCAACAGGGGGCGGACAATGAGCAGTTCTTC. It specifies CASSTSQQGADNEQFF. V and J are TRBV9 and TRBJ2-1, with 9 bases that match TRBD1. Germline V gene sequence: CDR1 SGDLS, CDR2 YYNGEE. V shed 4 bases and J 5 bases; nucleotides not matched to a gene: 10. The CDR3 is 16 amino acids.

This chain connects TRBV7-2 to TRBJ1-5, with D perhaps matching TRBD1 (5 bases). Trimming left V 5 bases short and J 3 bases short, with 14 bases between. This CDR3 is built from 15 residues. Germline V gene data show CDR1 as SGHTA and CDR2 as FQGNSA. DNA for the CDR3: TGTGCCAGCAGCCTGTCCCCAGGGACCAATCAGCCCCAGCATTTT. It translates to CASSLSPGTNQPQHF.

This clonotype was seen just once. The rearrangement joins TRBV20-1 to TRBJ1-2; D gene uncertain. V was clipped by 3 bases and J by 2 bases, with 13 bases between them. The CDR3 has 14 residues. Per the germline V gene, CDR1 is DFQATT and CDR2 is SNEGSKA (reference sequence). Here the CDR3 reads CSARQGSVNYGYTF. The CDR3 nucleotides are TGCAGTGCTAGGCAAGGCAGTGTGAACTATGGCTACACCTTC.

The rearrangement links TRBV20-1 to TRBJ2-7; 10 bases agree with TRBD2. Unmatched junction bases numbered 10, after V lost 6 bases and J lost 2 bases. Germline lookup yields CDR1 DFQATT and CDR2 SNEGSKA (reference sequence). The CDR3 extends over 15 amino acids. CDR3 residues: CSAQSGAGGPYEQYF. For the CDR3, the DNA is TGCAGTGCCCAATCGGGAGCGGGAGGGCCCTACGAGCAGTACTTC.

V is TRBV5-1 and J is TRBJ2-1, with 7 nucleotides matching TRBD2. The CDR3 is made up of 15 amino acids. V was clipped by 2 bases and J by 2 bases; unmatched bases: 4. From germline, CDR1 is SGHRS and CDR2 YFSETQ. CDR3 in amino acids: CASSFTSAAYNEQFF. CDR3 coding DNA: TGCGCCAGCAGCTTTACTAGCGCAGCCTACAATGAGCAGTTCTTC.

V and J are TRBV2 and TRBJ2-7; TRBD2 is a possible D gene (6 bases). The DNA end is more similar to TRBJ2-5, so the J call may be wrong. The CDR3 contains 14 residues. Per germline, CDR1 SNHLY and CDR2 FYNNEI. The CDR3 DNA reads TGTGCCAGCATGTTTGGGTTTAGCGGTGAGACCCAGTACTTC. Amino acids: CASMFGFSGETQYF.

With regard to this clonotype: A junction boundary mismatches the germline segment, possibly from a read error. V gene TRBV28 combines with J gene TRBJ2-1; 8 positions agree with TRBD1. CDR1 MDHEN and CDR2 SYDVKM come from the germline V gene. The CDR3 is made up of 15 amino acids. The CDR3 spells CASSSSDRAYNGQFF. In nucleotides, the CDR3 is TGTGCCAGCAGTTCCTCGGACAGGGCCTACAATGGGCAGTTCTTC.

V gene TRBV18 combines with J gene TRBJ2-7; D call uncertain. The J call may be mistaken, given a closer DNA end match to TRBJ2-4. Germline V gene lookup returns CDR1 KGHSH and CDR2 LQKENI. The CDR3 is 15 amino acids. DNA for the CDR3: TGTGCCAGCTCACCCCCAAGCAGGCTCCAAAACATTCAGTACTTC. Its protein product is CASSPPSRLQNIQYF.

This clonotype has just a few counts. The rearrangement uses TRBV15 and TRBJ2-1; TRBD2 matches 8 bases. V shed 1 base, J shed 10 bases, and the junction held 9 bases outside the gene matches. The CDR3 runs 15 residues. Germline V gives CDR1 LNHNV, CDR2 YYDKDF (reference sequence). CDR3 nucleotides: TGTGCCACCAGCAGAGGAACCCGGGGGGGAGTAGAGCAGTTCTTC. Residues: CATSRGTRGGVEQFF.

This clonotype was counted a few times. The rearrangement uses TRBV10-3 and TRBJ1-2, with TRBD1 matching 7 bases. CDR3 length: 14 amino acids. Germline V gives CDR1 ENHRY, CDR2 SYGVKD. The ends lost 9 bases at V and 8 bases at J; junction bases unmatched: 15. CDR3 in DNA: TGTGCCATTTCCACCGGGACAGCTCAAAGCGGCTACACCTTC. Protein product: CAISTGTAQSGYTF.

The chain is built from TRBV20-1 and TRBJ2-7, with TRBD1 as a possible D gene (5 bases). Germline CDR1 reads DFQATT; CDR2 reads SNEGSKA (reference sequence). V was pared by 1 base and J by 3 bases, with 19 bases between. The CDR3 has 16 residues. The chain's CDR3 is CSARGQGGSGNYEQYF. DNA of the CDR3: TGCAGTGCTAGAGGGCAGGGCGGTTCGGGTAACTACGAGCAGTACTTC.

This clonotype has just a few counts. The chain combines TRBV5-1 with TRBJ2-1, with D tentatively TRBD1 or TRBD2 (5 bases each). This CDR3 is built from 17 residues. Per germline, CDR1 SGHRS and CDR2 YFSETQ. Between the trimmed V and J ends, which lost 3 bases and 4 bases, there was a span of 20 bases. The CDR3 nucleotides are TGCGCCAGCAGCTCCGGGACGACCCTCCCTTCTTACAATGAGCAGTTCTTC. It encodes CASSSGTTLPSYNEQFF.

This clonotype was detected a few times. This chain joins TRBV7-8 and TRBJ2-1; D gene unclear. V was clipped by 5 bases and J by 8 bases, with 16 bases between them. The germline V gene has CDR1 SGHVS and CDR2 FQNEAQ. The CDR3 consists of 14 residues. The CDR3 DNA sequence: TGTGCCAGCAGCCCAAGTACAATCTTCCATGAGCAGTTCTTC. This translates into CASSPSTIFHEQFF.

This chain joins TRBV3-1 and TRBJ2-4, with D tentatively TRBD2 (7 bases). Trimming removed 4 bases from V and 5 bases from J, with 15 bases in between. The CDR3 consists of 15 residues. CDR1 LGHDT and CDR2 YNNKEL come from the germline V gene (reference sequence). CDR3 sequence: CASSRSRGAQNIQYF. CDR3 DNA: TGTGCCAGCAGCCGGAGCCGGGGGGCCCAAAACATTCAGTACTTC.

The CDR3 DNA is TGCGCCAGCAGTGAGGACAGGGCTCCTCAAAAGAACACTGAAGCTTTCTTT. It translates to CASSEDRAPQKNTEAFF. The chain uses TRBV10-2 and TRBJ1-1; 7 bases line up with TRBD1. The trim removed 2 bases at V and 1 base at J, leaving 10 bases unmatched. Germline CDR1 reads WSHSY; CDR2 reads SAAADI. The CDR3 runs 17 residues.

The rearrangement links TRBV6-5 to TRBJ2-7, with 7 bases matching TRBD1. Losses at the gene ends were 6 bases for V and 1 base for J; bases not matched to a gene: 9. Germline CDR1 reads MNHEY; CDR2 reads SVGAGI. CDR3 length equals 15 residues. The DNA of the CDR3 is TGTGCCAGCAGACGAGACAGGGTAATGTCCTACGAGCAGTACTTC. Translating gives CASRRDRVMSYEQYF.

This clonotype occurred a few times. The chain recombines TRBV20-1 with TRBJ1-1; D is uncertain. The CDR3 loop spans 14 amino acids. V lost 0 bases and J 3 bases, leaving 11 bases between the germline ends. Germline V gene sequence: CDR1 DFQATT, CDR2 SNEGSKA (reference sequence). CDR3 protein: CSARDAGRDTEAFF. In DNA, the CDR3 is TGCAGTGCTAGAGATGCGGGTCGGGACACTGAAGCTTTCTTT.

This clonotype was seen ten or more times. CDR3 loop: CASSLTGGNQPQHF. The CDR3 DNA is TGTGCCAGCAGTTTGACAGGGGGCAATCAGCCCCAGCATTTT. The genes are TRBV12-3 or TRBV12-4 and TRBJ1-5; TRBD1 aligns across 8 bases. V lost 3 bases and J lost 2; bases outside the gene matches: 0. The CDR3 contains 14 residues.

The chain couples TRBV12-3 or TRBV12-4 to TRBJ1-4, with unresolved D. CDR3 length equals 15 residues. Trimming stripped 4 bases from V and 7 bases from J, with 16 bases between. This CDR3 reads CASSSDRATTEKLFF. CDR3 sequence (DNA): TGTGCCAGCAGTTCTGACCGGGCCACAACTGAAAAACTGTTTTTT.

The V gene is TRBV6-1, the J gene TRBJ1-2, with 8 bases aligning to TRBD1. CDR3 size: 15 residues. Germline V lookup: CDR1 MNHNS, CDR2 SASEGT. V gave up 3 bases and J gave up 8 bases; unmatched junction bases: 11. The DNA for the CDR3 is TGTGCCAGCAGTGACGCCTCGGGACAGGACGGGGGCTACACCTTC. Its translation is CASSDASGQDGGYTF.

CDR3 bases: TGTGCCAGCAGTCCAGGGACAGGGTTAGAGTGGACTGAAGCTTTCTTT. This gives the protein CASSPGTGLEWTEAFF. This chain joins TRBV6-6 and TRBJ1-1, with 9 bases fitting TRBD1. The CDR3 has 16 amino acids. Trimming at V came to 5 bases and at J to 5 bases, leaving 12 bases not matched to a gene. Germline-derived CDR1 and CDR2 are MNHNY and SVGAGI (reference sequence).